A selection of T cell receptor beta chains follows, all from one sample in a study of technical replicates of blood from a handful of donors. TCRdb's copy holds only in-frame clones and misses some; the assay was immunoSEQ multiplex PCR. This sample has around 68,000 clones, with 91% found just once. The sequencing sample was made of T cells isolated from PBMCs. The receptors stem from a human donor in good health. Some clones in this sample may be carry-over from other donors' samples. The CDR3 runs from the conserved cysteine through the conserved F or W. The D gene is left open where the match is weak. Rows may omit the clone size; those that give it use once, few, many or a size class.

J	D	size	V	DNA	CDR3
TRBJ2-5	NA	once	TRBV7-6	TGTGCCAGCAGCTTGGTTACGGGAGTGCGAGAGACCCAGTACTTC	CASSLVTGVRETQYF
TRBJ2-3	NA	once	TRBV5-6	TGTGCCAGCAGCTCCGCGTGGCGGGCAGATACGCAGTATTTT	CASSSAWRADTQYF
TRBJ2-7	TRBD1	NA	TRBV2	TGTGCCAGCAGTTACACAGGGGCTTCTATCTACGAGCAGTACTTC	CASSYTGASIYEQYF
TRBJ1-2	NA	NA	TRBV7-9	TGTGCCAGCAGCTTAGGGGTGGCGGGCCCCGAACGCGGCTACACCTTC	CASSLGVAGPERGYTF
TRBJ1-4	TRBD1	NA	TRBV7-9	TGTGCCAGCAGCCCCCGGGACAGGGGTGTCCTCGAACTGTTTTTT	CASSPRDRGVLELFF
TRBJ1-1	TRBD1	NA	TRBV9	TGTGCCAGCAGTCTTCACAGGGGCCCTATGAACACTGAAGCTTTCTTT	CASSLHRGPMNTEAFF
TRBJ2-1	TRBD2	NA	TRBV6-5	TGTGCCAGCAGTTACGTAACTAGCGGGGTCTATGAGCAGTTCTTC	CASSYVTSGVYEQFF
TRBJ2-7	NA	NA	TRBV19	TGTGCCAGTAGCAGCAGGCGGGAAGGCTACGAGCAGTACTTC	CASSSRREGYEQYF
TRBJ2-1	NA	NA	TRBV7-8	TGTGCCAGCAGCCCCCGACTCTACAATGAGCAGTTCTTC	CASSPRLYNEQFF
TRBJ2-7	NA	NA	TRBV6-6	TGTGCCAGCAGTTCAGACAGCTCCTACGAGCAGTACTTC	CASSSDSSYEQYF
TRBJ2-7	NA	NA	TRBV14	TGTGCCAGCAGCCGCGGGGATTGGGACGAGCAGTACTTC	CASSRGDWDEQYF
TRBJ2-3	NA	NA	TRBV19	TGTGCCAGTAGAGTGGCAGGTGGCTCAGATACGCAGTATTTT	CASRVAGGSDTQYF
TRBJ2-7	NA	NA	TRBV30	TGTGCCTGGAGCCCGATAGAGGCGAACTTCTACGAGCAGTACTTC	CAWSPIEANFYEQYF
TRBJ2-7	TRBD2	NA	TRBV11-1	TGTGCCAGCAGTCTCAGCGGGGTCTACGAGCAGTACTTC	CASSLSGVYEQYF
TRBJ2-1	TRBD2	NA	TRBV6-6	TGTGCCAGCAGCAACGGTCTAGCGGGAGTGGTCAATGAGCAGTTCTTC	CASSNGLAGVVNEQFF
TRBJ1-1	NA	NA	TRBV29-1	TGCAGCGTCGACGGGACTCCGAGGGGCAATGAAGCTTTCTTT	CSVDGTPRGNEAFF
TRBJ2-1	NA	NA	TRBV6-1	TGTGCCAGCAGTGAAGGAGGGGGAATTAGGAATGAGCAGTTCTTC	CASSEGGGIRNEQFF
TRBJ1-3	NA	NA	TRBV30	TGTGCCTGGAGTGTGGCCTCTGGAAACACCATATATTTT	CAWSVASGNTIYF
TRBJ2-3	TRBD2	NA	TRBV6-5	TGTGCCAGTCGGGGGGAGGTGGATACGCAGTATTTT	CASRGEVDTQYF
TRBJ1-2	TRBD1	NA	TRBV7-9	TGTGCCAGCAGCTCAAGGACAGGACTCTTTCACGTTCGGACCTTC	CASSSRTGLFHVRTF
TRBJ1-1	NA	few	TRBV29-1	TGCAGCGTTGTCGGGCTAGGGGTACAGGGCAACACTGAAGCTTTCTTT	CSVVGLGVQGNTEAFF
TRBJ1-3	NA	NA	TRBV2	TGTGCCAGCAGTGACAGGGATAGGTACTCTGGAAACACCATATATTTT	CASSDRDRYSGNTIYF
TRBJ2-4	TRBD2	NA	TRBV5-5	TGTGCCAGCAGCCTGGACCCCGGGACTAGTATTCAGTACTTC	CASSLDPGTSIQYF
TRBJ1-4	TRBD1	NA	TRBV5-1	TGCGCCAGCAGCTTCTACCCCCCTAACAGGGGTCAAAGTGAAAAACTGTTTTTT	CASSFYPPNRGQSEKLFF
TRBJ2-5	NA	NA	TRBV7-6	TGTGCCAGCAGCTTAGACTATCACAAAGAGACCCAGTACTTC	CASSLDYHKETQYF
TRBJ1-6	NA	NA	TRBV7-2	TGTGCCAGCAGCCCTGGACACCACTATAATTCACCCCTCCACTTT	CASSPGHHYNSPLHF
TRBJ2-7	TRBD2	NA	TRBV5-4	TGTGCCAGCAGCGCCGGACTAGCGGGGGGCTCCTACGAGCAGTACTTC	CASSAGLAGGSYEQYF
TRBJ1-1	TRBD1	NA	TRBV19	TGTGCCAGTAGGCCGGGACAGTCGGGCACTGAAGCTTTCTTT	CASRPGQSGTEAFF
TRBJ2-1	TRBD2	NA	TRBV6-6	TGTGCCAGCAGTAATAGCGGGGGCTCCTACAATGAGCAGTTCTTC	CASSNSGGSYNEQFF
TRBJ2-5	TRBD1	NA	TRBV28	TGTGCCAGCAGTTTCCCCGGGACAGCCTCAAAAGAGACCCAGTACTTC	CASSFPGTASKETQYF
TRBJ1-1	NA	NA	TRBV5-1	TGCGCCAGCAGCTTGGGTATGGGAGTGAACACTGAAGCTTTCTTT	CASSLGMGVNTEAFF
TRBJ1-2	NA	NA	TRBV7-9	TGTGCCAGCAGCTTCCTAGACGTGACAGATTTTAACTATGGCTACACCTTC	CASSFLDVTDFNYGYTF
TRBJ1-4	NA	NA	TRBV6-4	TGTGCCAGCAGTCAAACCGGGGGAGAAAAACTGTTTTTT	CASSQTGGEKLFF
TRBJ2-1	NA	NA	TRBV5-1	TGCGCCAGCAGCGGGGACCTCGGGGGTGAGCAGTTCTTC	CASSGDLGGEQFF
TRBJ2-7	NA	NA	TRBV11-2	TGTGCCAGCAGCTTCGGGGCGGGGACGAACTACGAGCAGTACTTC	CASSFGAGTNYEQYF
TRBJ2-5	NA	once	TRBV28	TGTGCCAGCGCCGGGGAGACCCAGTACTTC	CASAGETQYF
TRBJ2-7	NA	NA	TRBV5-1	TGCGCCAGCAGCCCCCCTACGTTTCAGGGAAGCTCCTACGAGCAGTACTTC	CASSPPTFQGSSYEQYF
TRBJ2-4	TRBD1	NA	TRBV4-1	TGCGCCAGCAGCCAGGATACTAAAAGGACAGGGACCAAAAACATTCAGTACTTC	CASSQDTKRTGTKNIQYF